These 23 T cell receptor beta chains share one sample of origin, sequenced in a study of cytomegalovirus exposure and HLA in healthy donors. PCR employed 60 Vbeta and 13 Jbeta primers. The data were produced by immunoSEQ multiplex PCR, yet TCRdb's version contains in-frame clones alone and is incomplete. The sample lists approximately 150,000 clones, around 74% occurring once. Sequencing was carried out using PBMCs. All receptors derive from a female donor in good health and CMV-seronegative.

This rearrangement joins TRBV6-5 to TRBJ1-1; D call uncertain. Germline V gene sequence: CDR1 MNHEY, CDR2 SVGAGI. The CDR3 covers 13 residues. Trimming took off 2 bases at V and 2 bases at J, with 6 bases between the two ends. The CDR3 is CASSYEANTEAFF. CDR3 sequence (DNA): TGTGCCAGCAGTTACGAAGCAAACACTGAAGCTTTCTTT.

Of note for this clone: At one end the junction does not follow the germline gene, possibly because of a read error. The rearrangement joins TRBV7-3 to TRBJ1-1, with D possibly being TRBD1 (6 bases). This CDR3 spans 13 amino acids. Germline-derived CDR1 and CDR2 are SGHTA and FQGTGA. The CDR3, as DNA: TGTTCCAGCAGCTCAAGGGGGGGGCGCTTATCTTTCTTT. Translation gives CSSSSRGGRLSFF.

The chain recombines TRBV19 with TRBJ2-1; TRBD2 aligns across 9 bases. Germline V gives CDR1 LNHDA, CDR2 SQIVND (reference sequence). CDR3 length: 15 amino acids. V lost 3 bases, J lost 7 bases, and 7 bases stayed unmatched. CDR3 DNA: TGTGCCAGTAGTATCAGGCTAGCGGGGTCGAATGAGCAGTTCTTC. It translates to CASSIRLAGSNEQFF.

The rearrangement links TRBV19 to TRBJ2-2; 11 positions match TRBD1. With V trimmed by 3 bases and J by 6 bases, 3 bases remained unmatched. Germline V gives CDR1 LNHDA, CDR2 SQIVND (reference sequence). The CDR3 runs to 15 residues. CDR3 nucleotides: TGTGCCAGTAGTATCGGGACAGGGGGGGCCGGGGAGCTGTTTTTT. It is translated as CASSIGTGGAGELFF.

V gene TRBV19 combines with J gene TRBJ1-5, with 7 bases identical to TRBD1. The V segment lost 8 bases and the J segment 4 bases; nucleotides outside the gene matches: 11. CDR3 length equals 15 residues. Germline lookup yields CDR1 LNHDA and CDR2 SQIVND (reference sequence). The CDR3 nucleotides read TGTGCCAGTTGCCCCCGGACAGGCCTAAATCAGCCCCAGCATTTT. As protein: CASCPRTGLNQPQHF.

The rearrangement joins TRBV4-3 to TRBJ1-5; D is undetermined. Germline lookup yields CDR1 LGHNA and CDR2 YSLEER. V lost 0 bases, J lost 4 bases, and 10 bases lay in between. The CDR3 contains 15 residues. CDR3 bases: TGCGCCAGCAGCCAAGATCGGGGAGCTAATCAGCCCCAGCATTTT. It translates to CASSQDRGANQPQHF.

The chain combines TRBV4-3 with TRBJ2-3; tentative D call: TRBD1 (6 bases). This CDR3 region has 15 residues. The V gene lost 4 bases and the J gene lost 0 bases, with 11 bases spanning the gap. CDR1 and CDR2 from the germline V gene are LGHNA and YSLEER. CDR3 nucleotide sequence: TGCGCCAGCAGCCGAAGGGGGTCTAGCACAGATACGCAGTATTTT. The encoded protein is CASSRRGSSTDTQYF.

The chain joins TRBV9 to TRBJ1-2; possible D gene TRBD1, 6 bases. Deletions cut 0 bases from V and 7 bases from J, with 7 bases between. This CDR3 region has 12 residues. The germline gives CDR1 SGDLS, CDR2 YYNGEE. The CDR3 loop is CASSVGGGGYTF. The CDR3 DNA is TGTGCCAGCAGCGTAGGAGGGGGTGGCTACACCTTC.

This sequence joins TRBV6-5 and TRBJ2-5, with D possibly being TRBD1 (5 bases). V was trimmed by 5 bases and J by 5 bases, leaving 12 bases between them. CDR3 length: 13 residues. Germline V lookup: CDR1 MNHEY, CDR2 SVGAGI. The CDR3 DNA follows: TGTGCCAGCAGTAGCAGGGTTGGTGAGACCCAGTACTTC. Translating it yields CASSSRVGETQYF.

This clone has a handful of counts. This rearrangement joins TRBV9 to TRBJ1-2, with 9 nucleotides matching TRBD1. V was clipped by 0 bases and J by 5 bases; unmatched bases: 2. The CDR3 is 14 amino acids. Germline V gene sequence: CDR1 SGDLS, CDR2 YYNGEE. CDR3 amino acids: CASSVGQGGYGYTF. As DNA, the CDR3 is TGTGCCAGCAGCGTAGGACAGGGGGGATATGGCTACACCTTC.

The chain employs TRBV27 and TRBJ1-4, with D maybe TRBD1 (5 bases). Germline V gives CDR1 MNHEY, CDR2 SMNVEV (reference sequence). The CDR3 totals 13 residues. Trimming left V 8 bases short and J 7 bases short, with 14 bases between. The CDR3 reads CASWGVGREKLFF. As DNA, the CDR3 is TGTGCCAGCTGGGGGGTGGGTCGTGAAAAACTGTTTTTT.

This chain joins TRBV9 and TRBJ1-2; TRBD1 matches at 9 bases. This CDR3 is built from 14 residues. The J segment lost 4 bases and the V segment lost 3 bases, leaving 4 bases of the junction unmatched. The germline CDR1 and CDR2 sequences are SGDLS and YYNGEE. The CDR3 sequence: CASSAGQGSYGYTF. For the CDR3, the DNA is TGTGCCAGCAGCGCGGGACAGGGAAGCTATGGCTACACCTTC.

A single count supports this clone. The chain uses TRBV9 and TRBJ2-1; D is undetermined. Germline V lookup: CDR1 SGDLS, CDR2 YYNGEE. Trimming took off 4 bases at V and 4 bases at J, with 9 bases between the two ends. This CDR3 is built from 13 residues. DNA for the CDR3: TGTGCCAGCAGCCTCTATCTATACAATGAGCAGTTCTTC. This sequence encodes CASSLYLYNEQFF.

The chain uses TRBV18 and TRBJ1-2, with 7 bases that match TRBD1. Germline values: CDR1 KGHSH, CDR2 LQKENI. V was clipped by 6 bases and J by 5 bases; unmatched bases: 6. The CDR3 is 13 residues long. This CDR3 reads CASSRDREYGYTF. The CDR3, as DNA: TGTGCCAGCTCCCGGGACAGAGAGTATGGCTACACCTTC.

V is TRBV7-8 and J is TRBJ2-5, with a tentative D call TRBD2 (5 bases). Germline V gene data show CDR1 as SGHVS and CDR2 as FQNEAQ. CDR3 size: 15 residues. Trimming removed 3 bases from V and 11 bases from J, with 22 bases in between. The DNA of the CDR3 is TGTGCCAGCAGCTTCGAGCGGCTACCTACTGAAGAGCAGTACTTC. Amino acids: CASSFERLPTEEQYF.

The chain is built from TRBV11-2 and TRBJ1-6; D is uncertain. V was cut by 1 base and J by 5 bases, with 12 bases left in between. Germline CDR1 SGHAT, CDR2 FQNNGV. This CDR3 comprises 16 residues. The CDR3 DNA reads TGTGCCAGCAGCTTAGTCTTCCGTACGGATAATTCACCCCTCCACTTT. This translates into CASSLVFRTDNSPLHF.

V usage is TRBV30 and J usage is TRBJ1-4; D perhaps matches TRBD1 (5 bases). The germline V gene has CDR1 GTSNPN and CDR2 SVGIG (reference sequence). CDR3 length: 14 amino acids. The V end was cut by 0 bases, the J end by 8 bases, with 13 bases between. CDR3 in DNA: TGTGCCTGGAGTGTACAGGCAGGGTGGGAAAAACTGTTTTTT. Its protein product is CAWSVQAGWEKLFF.

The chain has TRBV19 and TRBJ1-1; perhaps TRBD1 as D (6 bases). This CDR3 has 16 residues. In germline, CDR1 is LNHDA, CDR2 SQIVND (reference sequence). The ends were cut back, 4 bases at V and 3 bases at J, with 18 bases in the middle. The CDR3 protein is CASSTLRGGGYTEAFF. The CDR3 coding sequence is TGTGCCAGTAGTACGCTCCGAGGGGGAGGGTACACTGAAGCTTTCTTT.

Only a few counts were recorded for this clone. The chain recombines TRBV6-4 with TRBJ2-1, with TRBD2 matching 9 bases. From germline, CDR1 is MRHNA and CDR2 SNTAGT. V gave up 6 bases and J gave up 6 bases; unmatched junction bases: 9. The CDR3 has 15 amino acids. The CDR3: CASSPEAGGSNEQFF. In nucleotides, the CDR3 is TGTGCCAGCAGCCCTGAGGCGGGGGGGTCCAATGAGCAGTTCTTC.

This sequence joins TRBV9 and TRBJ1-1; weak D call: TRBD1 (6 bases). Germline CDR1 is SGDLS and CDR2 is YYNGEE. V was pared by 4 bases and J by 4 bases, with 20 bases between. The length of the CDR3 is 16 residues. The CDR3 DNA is TGTGCCAGCAGCTTCACAGCAGGGGCCCGGGCCACTGAAGCTTTCTTT. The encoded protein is CASSFTAGARATEAFF. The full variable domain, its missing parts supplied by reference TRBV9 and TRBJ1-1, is DSGVTQTPKHLITATGQRVTLRCSPRSGDLSVYWYQQSLDQGLQFLIQYYNGEERAKGNILERFSAQQFPDLHSELNLSSLELGDSALYFCASSFTAGARATEAFFGQGTRLTVV.

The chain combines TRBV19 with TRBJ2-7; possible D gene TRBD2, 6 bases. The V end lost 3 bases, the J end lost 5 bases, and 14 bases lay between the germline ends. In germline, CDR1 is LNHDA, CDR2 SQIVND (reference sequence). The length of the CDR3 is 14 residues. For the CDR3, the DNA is TGTGCCAGTAGTATCTACGGGGGTCCCCACGAGCAGTACTTC. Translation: CASSIYGGPHEQYF.

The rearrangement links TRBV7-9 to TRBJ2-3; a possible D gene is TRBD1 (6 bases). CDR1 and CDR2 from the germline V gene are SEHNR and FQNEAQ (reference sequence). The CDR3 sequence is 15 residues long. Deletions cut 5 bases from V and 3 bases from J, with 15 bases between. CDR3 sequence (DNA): TGTGCCAGCAGCGCACAGGGTTCCGGGACAGATACGCAGTATTTT. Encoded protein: CASSAQGSGTDTQYF.

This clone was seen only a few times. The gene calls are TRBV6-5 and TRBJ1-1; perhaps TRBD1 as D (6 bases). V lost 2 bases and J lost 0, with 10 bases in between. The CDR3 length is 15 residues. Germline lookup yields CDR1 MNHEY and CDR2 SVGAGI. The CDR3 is CASSYGGGLNTEAFF. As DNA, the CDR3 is TGTGCCAGCAGTTACGGGGGCGGATTGAACACTGAAGCTTTCTTT.